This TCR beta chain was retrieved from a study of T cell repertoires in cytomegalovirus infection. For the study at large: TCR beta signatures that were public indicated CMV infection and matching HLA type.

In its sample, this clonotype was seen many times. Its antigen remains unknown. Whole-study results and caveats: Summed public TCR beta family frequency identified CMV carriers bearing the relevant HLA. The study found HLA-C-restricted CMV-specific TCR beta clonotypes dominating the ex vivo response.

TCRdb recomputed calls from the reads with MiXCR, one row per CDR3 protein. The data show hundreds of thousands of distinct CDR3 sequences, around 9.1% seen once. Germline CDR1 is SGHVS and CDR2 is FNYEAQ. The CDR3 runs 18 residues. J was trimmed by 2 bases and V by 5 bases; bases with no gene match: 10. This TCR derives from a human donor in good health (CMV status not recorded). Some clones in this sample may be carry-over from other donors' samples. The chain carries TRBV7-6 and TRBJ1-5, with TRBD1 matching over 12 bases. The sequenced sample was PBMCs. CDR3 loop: CASSPGTGGVGGNQPQHF. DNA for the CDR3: TGTGCCAGCAGCCCTGGGACAGGGGGCGTGGGGGGCAATCAGCCCCAGCATTTT.